A selection of T cell receptor beta chains follows, all from one sample in a study of cytomegalovirus exposure and HLA in healthy donors. Assay used: immunoSEQ multiplex PCR; TCRdb lists only in-frame clones, some missing. The table has 35,000 to 50,000 clones, approximately 60% seen once. The specimen sequenced was PBMCs. The receptor source for this set is a human donor in good health. CDR3s include the opening cysteine and the closing phenylalanine or tryptophan. Fields, in order: clone size, D gene, V gene, J gene, CDR3 protein, CDR3 DNA. D genes are given only for firm matches. Clone size appears in some rows only: once, few, many, or a class for an expanded clone.

.	TRBD1	TRBV5-6	TRBJ1-2	CASSSLGQGRFALGGYTF	TGTGCCAGCAGCTCTCTTGGACAGGGACGCTTTGCACTTGGTGGCTACACCTTC
.	TRBD1	TRBV4-3	TRBJ2-7	CASSQALTGGNYEQYF	TGCGCCAGCAGCCAAGCCCTTACAGGGGGGAACTACGAGCAGTACTTC
few	TRBD1	TRBV6-1	TRBJ2-6	CASSEQGALGANVLTF	TGTGCCAGCAGTGAGCAGGGGGCGTTGGGGGCCAACGTCCTGACTTTC
.	TRBD1	TRBV13	TRBJ1-2	CASSRSGGRGYTF	TGTGCCAGCAGCCGGTCAGGGGGGCGCGGCTACACCTTC
.	TRBD1	TRBV7-2	TRBJ1-2	CASSSGRGLGYTF	TGTGCTAGCAGTTCGGGCAGGGGGCTTGGCTACACCTTC
.	.	TRBV6-1	TRBJ2-7	CAGARQGRYEQYF	TGTGCCGGAGCCCGGCAGGGGCGCTACGAGCAGTACTTC
few	.	TRBV9	TRBJ1-2	CASSVEGANYGYTF	TGTGCCAGCAGCGTTGAGGGGGCTAACTATGGCTACACCTTC
.	.	TRBV19	TRBJ2-2	CASSIQGTGELFF	TGTGCCAGTAGTATACAGGGGACCGGGGAGCTGTTTTTT
.	TRBD1	TRBV11-3	TRBJ2-7	CASRYTTGGGKKF	TGTGCCAGCAGGTACACAACAGGGGGCGGAAAAAAGTTC
.	.	TRBV18	TRBJ2-7	CASSPSTGFGNEQYF	TGTGCCAGCTCACCGTCTACAGGGTTCGGTAACGAGCAGTACTTC
.	.	TRBV2	TRBJ2-3	CASSDPFGRGRTQYF	TGTGCCAGCAGTGATCCATTCGGCAGGGGACGGACGCAGTATTTT
.	.	TRBV19	TRBJ1-2	CASSTQGIYGYTF	TGTGCCAGTAGTACGCAGGGGATCTATGGCTACACCTTC
few	TRBD1	TRBV27	TRBJ2-5	CASSTHRGASAKYF	TGTGCCAGCAGCACCCACAGGGGGGCTTCAGCTAAGTACTTC
.	.	TRBV28	TRBJ1-4	CASSLPTDNEKLFF	TGTGCCAGCAGTTTACCGACTGACAATGAAAAACTGTTTTTT
.	TRBD1	TRBV5-4	TRBJ2-2	CASTRGGTGPTGELFF	TGTGCCAGCACCCGTGGAGGGACAGGGCCGACCGGGGAGCTGTTTTTT
.	TRBD2	TRBV4-1	TRBJ2-7	CASSQERGTSGLSSYEQYF	TGCGCCAGCAGCCAAGAGAGGGGGACTAGCGGGCTGAGCTCCTACGAGCAGTACTTC
few	TRBD1	TRBV5-1	TRBJ1-5	CASSDTGGRQPQHF	TGCGCCAGCAGCGACACAGGGGGCCGACAGCCCCAGCATTTT
.	.	TRBV5-1	TRBJ1-1	CASSPTTLQGSGAFF	TGCGCCAGCAGCCCTACCACACTACAGGGTTCGGGAGCTTTCTTT
.	TRBD1	TRBV5-4	TRBJ2-7	CASSLYPTGGNEQYF	TGTGCCAGCAGCTTATACCCGACAGGGGGCAACGAGCAGTACTTC
.	TRBD2	TRBV4-1	TRBJ2-7	CASSQDPRPGGPYEQYF	TGCGCCAGCAGCCAAGATCCGAGGCCGGGAGGACCCTACGAGCAGTACTTC
.	.	TRBV6-5	TRBJ1-3	CASRPPGVYTIYF	TGTGCCAGCAGGCCCCCCGGAGTGTACACCATATATTTT
once	TRBD1	TRBV9	TRBJ1-6	CASSRNNQGAGSPLHF	TGTGCCAGCAGCCGGAATAACCAGGGGGCAGGTTCACCCCTCCACTTT
.	.	TRBV4-3	TRBJ1-2	CASSHTGNYGYTF	TGCGCCAGCAGCCACACGGGAAACTATGGCTACACCTTC
.	.	TRBV5-4	TRBJ1-6	CASSSYKAGFANSPLHF	TGTGCCAGCAGCTCATACAAAGCAGGGTTCGCCAATTCACCCCTCCACTTT
few	.	TRBV10-3	TRBJ1-1	CATRLGGNTEAFF	TGTGCCACCCGACTGGGTGGGAACACTGAAGCTTTCTTT
.	TRBD2	TRBV6-1	TRBJ2-1	CASIGRGSSYNEQFF	TGTGCCAGCATTGGGCGGGGGAGCTCCTACAATGAGCAGTTCTTC
.	TRBD1	TRBV2	TRBJ1-3	CASRGDRGLAGNTIYF	TGTGCCAGCAGAGGGGACAGGGGGCTGGCTGGAAACACCATATATTTT
.	TRBD1	TRBV18	TRBJ1-2	CASSPDRGLGYTF	TGTGCCAGCTCACCCGACAGGGGCCTGGGCTACACCTTC
once	TRBD1	TRBV7-3	TRBJ2-7	CASSSRLGTGGIEQYF	TGTGCCAGCAGCTCCCGTCTCGGGACAGGGGGGATCGAGCAGTACTTC
.	TRBD1	TRBV19	TRBJ2-7	CASSTGTGTRYEQYF	TGTGCCAGTAGTACCGGGACAGGGACCCGCTACGAGCAGTACTTC
.	TRBD2	TRBV10-3	TRBJ2-7	CAISESPSGNSYEQYF	TGTGCCATCAGTGAGTCGCCTAGCGGGAACTCCTACGAGCAGTACTTC
.	TRBD1	TRBV5-4	TRBJ2-5	CASSPGQGQETQYF	TGTGCCAGCAGCCCGGGACAGGGACAGGAGACCCAGTACTTC
.	.	TRBV7-9	TRBJ1-2	CASSPPVWATGYTF	TGTGCCAGCAGCCCCCCGGTTTGGGCGACTGGCTACACCTTC
.	TRBD1	TRBV19	TRBJ2-7	CASSTWDRGEQYF	TGTGCCAGTAGTACCTGGGACAGGGGCGAGCAGTACTTC
.	.	TRBV6-7	TRBJ1-2	CASTLEGRVGGPYGLNYGYTF	TGTGCCAGCACTCTCGAGGGGAGGGTCGGGGGGCCTTATGGCCTTAACTATGGCTACACCTTC
.	.	TRBV7-2	TRBJ1-1	CASSLDLSQGGRTEAFF	TGTGCCAGCAGCTTAGACCTTTCGCAGGGCGGTCGGACTGAAGCTTTCTTT
few	.	TRBV30	TRBJ2-2	CAWTQRWGGGGELFF	TGTGCCTGGACCCAAAGATGGGGAGGTGGTGGGGAGCTGTTTTTT
few	.	TRBV2	TRBJ1-5	CASNRGAGINQPQHF	TGTGCCAGCAACCGGGGGGCGGGAATCAATCAGCCCCAGCATTTT
.	.	TRBV4-2	TRBJ1-1	CASSQDFSRGGTEAFF	TGTGCCAGCAGCCAAGATTTCTCCCGAGGCGGCACTGAAGCTTTCTTT
few	TRBD1	TRBV2	TRBJ1-3	CASRMDRAGNTIYF	TGTGCCAGCAGGATGGACAGGGCTGGAAACACCATATATTTT
.	TRBD1	TRBV5-4	TRBJ1-2	CASTRGGDRAAYGYTF	TGTGCCAGCACCCGGGGTGGGGACAGGGCAGCCTATGGCTACACCTTC
once	.	TRBV5-6	TRBJ1-2	CASSFGEGPGYTF	TGTGCCAGCAGCTTCGGAGAGGGCCCGGGCTACACCTTC
.	.	TRBV5-1	TRBJ2-5	CASSVRRGETQYF	TGCGCCAGCAGCGTCCGGAGGGGAGAGACCCAGTACTTC
.	TRBD1	TRBV18	TRBJ1-1	CASSPQEGAAFF	TGTGCCAGCTCACCACAGGAGGGGGCAGCTTTCTTT
.	.	TRBV27	TRBJ1-6	CASSFLNSPLHF	TGTGCCAGCAGTTTTCTGAATTCACCCCTCCACTTT
.	.	TRBV30	TRBJ1-6	CAWKRGSYNSPLHF	TGTGCCTGGAAACGAGGGTCCTATAATTCACCCCTCCACTTT
.	TRBD1	TRBV18	TRBJ1-5	CASSPGTGGQPQHF	TGTGCCAGCTCACCGGGGACAGGGGGCCAGCCCCAGCATTTT
.	.	TRBV9	TRBJ1-2	CASSTGPSYGYTF	TGTGCCAGCAGTACAGGGCCCTCCTATGGCTACACCTTC
few	TRBD1	TRBV11-2	TRBJ2-1	CASSLVGSGTVRNEQFF	TGTGCCAGCAGCTTAGTGGGCTCGGGGACAGTCCGCAATGAGCAGTTCTTC
.	.	TRBV5-1	TRBJ2-1	CASTTQGLQFF	TGCGCCAGCACGACCCAGGGTTTGCAGTTCTTC
.	.	TRBV6-6	TRBJ1-5	CASRVQASNQPQHF	TGTGCCAGCAGGGTTCAGGCTAGCAATCAGCCCCAGCATTTT
.	TRBD1	TRBV29-1	TRBJ2-5	CSGATGTETQYF	TGCAGCGGAGCGACAGGGACAGAGACCCAGTACTTC
few	.	TRBV7-9	TRBJ1-2	CASSTRRGDYGYTF	TGTGCCAGCAGCACCCGGCGCGGAGACTATGGCTACACCTTC